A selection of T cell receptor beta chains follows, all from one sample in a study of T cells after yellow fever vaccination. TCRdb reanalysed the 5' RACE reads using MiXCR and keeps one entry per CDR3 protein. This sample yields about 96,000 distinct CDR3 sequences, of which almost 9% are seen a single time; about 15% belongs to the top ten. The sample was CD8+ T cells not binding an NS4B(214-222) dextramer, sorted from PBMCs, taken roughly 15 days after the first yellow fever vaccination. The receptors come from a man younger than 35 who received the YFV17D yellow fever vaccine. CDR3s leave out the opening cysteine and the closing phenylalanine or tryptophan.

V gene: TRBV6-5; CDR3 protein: ASSYLQGFNDVAKNIQY
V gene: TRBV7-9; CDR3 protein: ASSNREVEGYT
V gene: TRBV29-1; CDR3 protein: SAERDGRQETQY
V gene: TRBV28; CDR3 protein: ASSPGNNIQY
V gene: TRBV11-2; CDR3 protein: ASSLLGGAFTGELF
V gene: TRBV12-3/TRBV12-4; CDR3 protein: ASSSGPGADPEAF
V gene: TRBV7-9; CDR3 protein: ASSARDRVETQY
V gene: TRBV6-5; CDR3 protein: ASSYAPRELAYEQY
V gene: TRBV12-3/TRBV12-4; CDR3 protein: ASSRAGANYGYT
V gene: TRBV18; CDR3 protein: ASSAGHRGLDYGYT
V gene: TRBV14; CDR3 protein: ASSQDIWQGTDTQY
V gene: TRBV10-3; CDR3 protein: ATLPGSTGELF
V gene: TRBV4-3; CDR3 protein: ASSHTLAGGNTGELF
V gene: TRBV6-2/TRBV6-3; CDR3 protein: ASSPAYEQY
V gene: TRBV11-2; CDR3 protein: ASSLPQDLMNTEAF
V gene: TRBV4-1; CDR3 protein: ASSQQQTTDTQY
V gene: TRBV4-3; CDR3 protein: ASSQVGASYGYT
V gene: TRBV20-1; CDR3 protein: SARDRRGPTIGSNQPQH
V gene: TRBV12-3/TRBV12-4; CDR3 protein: ASKDRVRYEQY
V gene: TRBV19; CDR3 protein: ASSIDRGKSGANVLT
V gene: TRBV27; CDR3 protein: ASSLPGGLGTEAF
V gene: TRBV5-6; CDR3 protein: ASSLGSHYGYT
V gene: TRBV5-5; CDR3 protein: ASSLGRVGNEQY
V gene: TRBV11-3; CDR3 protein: ASSLGTAINQPQH
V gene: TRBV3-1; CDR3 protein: ASSQVLLFTSGVYNEQF
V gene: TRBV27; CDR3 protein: ASSLLGADTEAF
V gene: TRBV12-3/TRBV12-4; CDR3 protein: ASRLEAGAEAF
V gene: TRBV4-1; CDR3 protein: ASSQGQGIRPQH
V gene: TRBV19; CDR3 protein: ASKMGTGNTEAF
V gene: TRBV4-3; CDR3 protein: ASSQDAGRTTDTQY
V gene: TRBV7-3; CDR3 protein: ASSPTRAPKETQY
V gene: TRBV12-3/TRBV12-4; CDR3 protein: ASSLQGIGELF
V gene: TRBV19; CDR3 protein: ASSTGNEQF
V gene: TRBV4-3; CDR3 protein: ASSQDIGDNEQF
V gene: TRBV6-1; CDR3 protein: ASSKPGQAPYEQY
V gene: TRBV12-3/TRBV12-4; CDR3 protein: ASSFEGQETQY
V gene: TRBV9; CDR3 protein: ASSDLNYGTGVVANTGELF
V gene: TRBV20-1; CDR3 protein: SARDLPGEDEKLF
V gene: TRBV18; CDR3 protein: ASSPFPRQDQETQY